The 24 T cell receptor beta chains in this list originate from one sample, sequenced in a study of blood T cell repertoires in COVID-19. Profiled with immunoSEQ multiplex PCR; TCRdb holds only in-frame clones, not every one. Of 50,000 to 80,000 clones listed, around three quarters were seen once; the top ten hold roughly 5%. The sequencing sample was made of peripheral blood. The source is a human donor in a cohort sampled during active COVID-19.

V usage is TRBV3-1 (or the pseudogene TRBV3-2) and J usage is TRBJ2-5; the match to TRBD2 covers 7 bases. The length of the CDR3 is 14 residues. The ends lost 4 bases at V and 5 bases at J; junction bases unmatched: 7. Germline assignment: CDR1 LGHDT and CDR2 YNNKEL (reference sequence). CDR3 coding DNA: TGTGCCAGCAGCCGTTTCGGGGGGACGGAGACCCAGTACTTC. Its translation is CASSRFGGTETQYF.

The genes are TRBV27 and TRBJ2-2; the D gene is possibly TRBD2 (6 bases). Trimming pared 7 bases from V and 1 base from J, leaving 10 bases between. This CDR3 spans 14 amino acids. The germline V gene has CDR1 MNHEY and CDR2 SMNVEV (reference sequence). The CDR3 DNA reads as TGTGCCAGCACGGGGGTGCTGAACACCGGGGAGCTGTTTTTT. Translating it yields CASTGVLNTGELFF.

The rearrangement links TRBV7-9 to TRBJ2-4, with D perhaps matching TRBD2 (6 bases). V shed 6 bases and J shed 7 bases, with 16 bases lying between them. Germline V CDR1 and CDR2: SEHNR, FQNEAQ (reference sequence). The CDR3 runs to 14 residues. CDR3 amino acids: CASRSGTGRNIQYF. CDR3 DNA: TGTGCCAGCAGATCCGGGACTGGACGCAACATTCAGTACTTC.

The chain joins TRBV7-2 to TRBJ1-1, with D tentatively TRBD1 (6 bases). The CDR3 contains 13 residues. Deletions cut 2 bases from V and 4 bases from J, with 8 bases between. Germline lookup yields CDR1 SGHTA and CDR2 FQGNSA. The CDR3 reads CASSLQQGTEAFF. In nucleotides, the CDR3 is TGTGCCAGCAGCTTACAACAGGGCACTGAAGCTTTCTTT.

This clone was recorded a few times. The chain joins TRBV6-2 or TRBV6-3 to TRBJ1-1, with D unclear. V was cut by 2 bases and J by 0 bases, with 4 bases left in between. The CDR3 is 13 amino acids. The germline V gene has CDR1 MNHEY and CDR2 SVGEGT. The CDR3 loop reads CASSYIVNTEAFF. The CDR3 DNA follows: TGTGCCAGCAGTTACATAGTGAACACTGAAGCTTTCTTT.

The gene calls are TRBV6-1 and TRBJ1-5, with D maybe TRBD1 (6 bases). This CDR3 has 14 residues. The germline CDR1 and CDR2 sequences are MNHNS and SASEGT. Trimming took off 2 bases at V and 6 bases at J, with 11 bases between the two ends. The CDR3 spells CASSEQGRAQPQHF. Here the CDR3 DNA reads TGTGCCAGCAGTGAACAGGGGAGGGCTCAGCCCCAGCATTTT.

The chain combines TRBV30 with TRBJ2-2; possibly TRBD2 for D (5 bases). The CDR3 runs 12 residues. Trimming cost V 8 bases and J 6 bases, with 13 bases left between them. Germline CDR1 is GTSNPN and CDR2 is SVGIG (reference sequence). CDR3 coding DNA: TGTGCCCGCGTTCGGGGATCCGGGGAGCTGTTTTTT. This sequence encodes CARVRGSGELFF.

The V and J genes are TRBV4-2 and TRBJ2-1; the D is unclear. The CDR3 covers 12 residues. Germline-derived CDR1 and CDR2 are LGHNA and YNFKEQ. The V end was cut by 1 base, the J end by 9 bases, with 7 bases between. The CDR3 here is CASSQVSGEQFF. The CDR3 nucleotides are TGTGCCAGCAGCCAAGTTTCCGGTGAGCAGTTCTTC.

This clone was seen more than once but under ten times. The chain combines TRBV10-3 with TRBJ2-6; D gene unclear. Germline CDR1 is ENHRY and CDR2 is SYGVKD. V lost 4 bases, J lost 0 bases, and 10 bases lay in between. The CDR3 has 16 amino acids. CDR3 DNA: TGTGCCATCAGTGTTGGCAGTCGCTCTGGGGCCAACGTCCTGACTTTC. Its protein is CAISVGSRSGANVLTF.

The chain has TRBV2 and TRBJ1-6; D may be TRBD1 (6 bases). Trimming shortened V by 3 bases and J by 8 bases, and 11 bases separated the two germline ends. Germline V gene data show CDR1 as SNHLY and CDR2 as FYNNEI. The CDR3 sequence is 14 residues long. The CDR3 protein is CASSEVRGDSPLHF. DNA of the CDR3: TGTGCCAGCAGTGAGGTCAGGGGAGATTCACCCCTCCACTTT.

The chain uses TRBV19 and TRBJ1-5; maybe TRBD1 (5 bases). Germline assignment: CDR1 LNHDA and CDR2 SQIVND (reference sequence). V lost 7 bases and J 1 base, leaving 11 bases between the germline ends. The CDR3 is made up of 14 amino acids. The DNA for the CDR3 is TGTGCCAGTACCGTCGGGGGAAGCAATCAGCCCCAGCATTTT. This translates into CASTVGGSNQPQHF.

The CDR3 coding sequence is TGTGCCAGCAGCCAGGGGGGGGCCAGAATAGATACGCAGTATTTT. It encodes CASSQGGARIDTQYF. The V gene is TRBV3-1 (or the pseudogene TRBV3-2), the J gene TRBJ2-3, with D possibly TRBD2 on 7 matching bases. The CDR3 sequence is 15 residues long. The germline gives CDR1 LGHDT, CDR2 YNNKEL (reference sequence). Trimming took 3 bases from V and 5 from J, leaving 15 bases between them.

The rearrangement uses TRBV3-1 (or the pseudogene TRBV3-2) and TRBJ1-2; D remains unclear. With 3 bases removed from V and 7 bases from J, the gap between germline ends came to 6 bases. CDR3 size: 11 residues. Per germline, CDR1 LGHDT and CDR2 YNNKEL (reference sequence). The CDR3: CASSQSGGYTF. CDR3 nucleotides: TGTGCCAGCAGCCAGAGTGGTGGCTACACCTTC.

The V gene is TRBV30, the J gene TRBJ1-5, with a possible D match to TRBD1 (5 bases). The V and J ends lost 5 bases and 6 bases respectively, with 14 bases between them. Germline V gene lookup returns CDR1 GTSNPN and CDR2 SVGIG (reference sequence). CDR3 length: 13 amino acids. Here the CDR3 reads CAWDTGGGQPQHF. Written as DNA, the CDR3 is TGTGCCTGGGATACGGGGGGGGGTCAGCCCCAGCATTTT.

This chain uses TRBV6-5 with TRBJ2-2, with D perhaps matching TRBD2 (5 bases). The CDR3 has 14 amino acids. Germline assignment: CDR1 MNHEY and CDR2 SVGAGI. Trimming left V 6 bases short and J 7 bases short, with 15 bases between. CDR3 residues: CASSARATRGELFF. CDR3 coding DNA: TGTGCCAGCAGCGCGAGGGCGACCCGCGGGGAGCTGTTTTTT.

The V gene is TRBV19, the J gene TRBJ2-2, with 7 bases fitting TRBD1. The CDR3 spans 16 residues. The J segment lost 3 bases and the V segment lost 3 bases, leaving 7 bases of the junction unmatched. CDR1 and CDR2 (germline): LNHDA, SQIVND (reference sequence). The DNA of the CDR3 is TGTGCCAGTAGTATTCTGACAGGGCGGCACACCGGGGAGCTGTTTTTT. It yields the protein CASSILTGRHTGELFF.

The rearrangement joins TRBV2 to TRBJ2-1; no clear D. CDR1 and CDR2 from the germline V gene are SNHLY and FYNNEI. V lost 2 bases and J 5 bases, leaving 13 bases between the germline ends. This CDR3 spans 15 amino acids. The DNA for the CDR3 is TGTGCCAGCAGTGAAATGTTGGGCCGTAACAATGAGCAGTTCTTC. Amino acids: CASSEMLGRNNEQFF.

CDR3 region: CASSEWGTSGNNEQFF. CDR3 DNA sequence: TGTGCCAGCAGTGAATGGGGGACTAGCGGAAACAATGAGCAGTTCTTC. The chain employs TRBV25-1 and TRBJ2-1; 11 bases fit TRBD2. This CDR3 has 16 residues. V trimming: 1 base; J trimming: 5 bases; junction bases outside the gene matches: 4. Germline V lookup: CDR1 MGHDK, CDR2 SYGVNS.

The chain carries TRBV5-1 and TRBJ2-1, with no clear D. Germline loops: CDR1 SGHRS, CDR2 YFSETQ. The CDR3 is 9 residues long. V was clipped by 0 bases and J by 13 bases, with 2 bases between them. In DNA, the CDR3 is TGCGCCAGCAGCTTGGCTCAGTTCTTC. Encoded protein: CASSLAQFF.

The V call is TRBV18, the J call TRBJ1-6; perhaps TRBD1 as D (6 bases). The CDR3 length is 15 residues. V shed 5 bases and J shed 5 bases, with 13 bases lying between them. Germline V lookup: CDR1 KGHSH, CDR2 LQKENI. The CDR3 DNA reads TGTGCCAGCTCATCACAAGGGGGAAATAATTCACCCCTCCACTTT. Encoded protein: CASSSQGGNNSPLHF.

V usage is TRBV5-6 and J usage is TRBJ1-2; TRBD1 might be the D (5 bases). Germline CDR1 is SGHDT and CDR2 is YYEEEE. The CDR3 length is 17 residues. Trimming pared 4 bases from V and 4 bases from J, leaving 23 bases between. CDR3 nucleotides: TGTGCCAGCAGCCCCTCTCTGTCAGGGATTATGAGCTATGGCTACACCTTC. Translating gives CASSPSLSGIMSYGYTF.

The CDR3 DNA sequence: TGTGCCAGCAGCTGGAAGGAGGGCGGCGAGCAGTACTTC. Translation gives CASSWKEGGEQYF. This chain links TRBV7-6 with TRBJ2-7; D might be TRBD2 (6 bases). Between the trimmed V and J ends, which lost 4 bases and 6 bases, there was a span of 13 bases. Germline values: CDR1 SGHVS, CDR2 FNYEAQ. The length of the CDR3 is 13 residues.

The rearrangement joins TRBV30 to TRBJ2-6; D is perhaps TRBD1 (5 bases). Germline-derived CDR1 and CDR2 are GTSNPN and SVGIG (reference sequence). CDR3 length: 15 amino acids. Trimming removed 0 bases from V and 0 bases from J, with 6 bases in between. CDR3 sequence reads: CAWSVGVSGANVLTF. CDR3 coding DNA: TGTGCCTGGAGTGTAGGGGTCTCTGGGGCCAACGTCCTGACTTTC.

V and J are TRBV19 and TRBJ1-1; D possibly corresponds to TRBD1 (5 bases). Germline loops: CDR1 LNHDA, CDR2 SQIVND (reference sequence). The CDR3 spans 15 residues. Trimming stripped 6 bases from V and 5 bases from J, with 19 bases between. CDR3 loop: CASSQGVSKYTEAFF. CDR3 DNA: TGTGCCAGTAGCCAGGGTGTGTCGAAGTATACTGAAGCTTTCTTT.